This is a list of T cell receptor beta chains from one sample in a study of cytomegalovirus exposure and HLA in healthy donors. Profiled with immunoSEQ multiplex PCR; TCRdb holds only in-frame clones, not every one. The sample has roughly 120,000 clones, around 87% seen once. Sequencing input: PBMCs. The receptor set was obtained from a woman aged 18-35 years in good health and CMV-seropositive. The CDR3 runs from the conserved cysteine through the conserved F or W. The D gene is left open where the match is weak. Clone size is not always given. Where it is, it says once, few, many or a class for expanded clones.

CDR3 length: 18
J gene: TRBJ2-3
D gene: TRBD2
clone size: -
V gene: TRBV4-1
CDR3 protein: CASSQVGSGIRNQDTQYF
CDR3 DNA: TGCGCCAGCAGCCAAGTGGGTAGCGGGATCCGAAATCAAGATACGCAGTATTTT

CDR3 length: 16
J gene: TRBJ1-5
D gene: TRBD1
clone size: once
V gene: TRBV5-1
CDR3 protein: CASSLGTGAYDQPQHF
CDR3 DNA: TGCGCCAGCAGCTTGGGGACAGGGGCGTACGATCAGCCCCAGCATTTT

CDR3 length: 14
J gene: TRBJ2-7
D gene: -
clone size: -
V gene: TRBV19
CDR3 protein: CASADGHLPYEQYF
CDR3 DNA: TGTGCCAGCGCCGATGGACACTTACCCTACGAGCAGTACTTC

CDR3 length: 15
J gene: TRBJ1-1
D gene: -
clone size: -
V gene: TRBV5-4
CDR3 protein: CASSPGRGRDAEAFF
CDR3 DNA: TGTGCCAGCAGCCCAGGGCGGGGTCGAGACGCTGAAGCTTTCTTT

CDR3 length: 15
J gene: TRBJ1-1
D gene: TRBD1
clone size: -
V gene: TRBV9
CDR3 protein: CASSPRDSKNTEAFF
CDR3 DNA: TGTGCCAGCAGCCCCCGGGACAGTAAGAACACTGAAGCTTTCTTT

CDR3 length: 14
J gene: TRBJ1-2
D gene: TRBD1
clone size: -
V gene: TRBV7-6
CDR3 protein: CASSLDRGNYGYTF
CDR3 DNA: TGTGCCAGCAGCTTAGACAGGGGAAACTATGGCTACACCTTC

CDR3 length: 15
J gene: TRBJ1-2
D gene: TRBD1
clone size: -
V gene: TRBV27
CDR3 protein: CASRGTGLPNYGYTF
CDR3 DNA: TGTGCCAGCAGGGGGACAGGTCTTCCTAACTATGGCTACACCTTC

CDR3 length: 14
J gene: TRBJ2-5
D gene: -
clone size: -
V gene: TRBV6-4
CDR3 protein: CASSEGRQAETQYF
CDR3 DNA: TGTGCCAGCAGTGAGGGGCGCCAGGCGGAGACCCAGTACTTC

CDR3 length: 18
J gene: TRBJ1-2
D gene: TRBD1
clone size: -
V gene: TRBV30
CDR3 protein: CAWRSERHQGQTPYGYTF
CDR3 DNA: TGTGCCTGGAGATCGGAGCGTCACCAGGGACAGACACCCTATGGCTACACCTTC

CDR3 length: 14
J gene: TRBJ1-5
D gene: -
clone size: once
V gene: TRBV19
CDR3 protein: CASTPGGGNQPQHF
CDR3 DNA: TGTGCCAGTACCCCCGGGGGTGGCAATCAGCCCCAGCATTTT

CDR3 length: 14
J gene: TRBJ1-2
D gene: -
clone size: -
V gene: TRBV18
CDR3 protein: CASSPPTGSHGYTF
CDR3 DNA: TGTGCCAGCTCACCACCAACAGGGAGCCATGGCTACACCTTC

CDR3 length: 18
J gene: TRBJ2-5
D gene: TRBD2
clone size: once
V gene: TRBV30
CDR3 protein: CAWSRGRTSGGLKETQYF
CDR3 DNA: TGTGCCTGGAGTCGAGGCCGGACTAGCGGGGGCCTAAAAGAGACCCAGTACTTC

CDR3 length: 15
J gene: TRBJ2-5
D gene: TRBD2
clone size: -
V gene: TRBV9
CDR3 protein: CASSAGTSRQETQYF
CDR3 DNA: TGTGCCAGCAGCGCCGGGACTAGCAGACAAGAGACCCAGTACTTC

CDR3 length: 16
J gene: TRBJ1-2
D gene: TRBD1
clone size: -
V gene: TRBV11-2
CDR3 protein: CASSLGLRGRRNGYTF
CDR3 DNA: TGTGCCAGCAGCTTAGGTCTTAGGGGGCGGAGGAATGGCTACACCTTC

CDR3 length: 11
J gene: TRBJ1-4
D gene: -
clone size: -
V gene: TRBV12-2
CDR3 protein: CASRENEKLFF
CDR3 DNA: TGTGCAAGTCGCGAGAACGAAAAACTGTTTTTT

CDR3 length: 13
J gene: TRBJ2-5
D gene: -
clone size: few
V gene: TRBV5-4
CDR3 protein: CASSLGGEKTQYF
CDR3 DNA: TGTGCCAGCAGCTTGGGGGGCGAGAAGACCCAGTACTTC

CDR3 length: 13
J gene: TRBJ2-5
D gene: -
clone size: -
V gene: TRBV5-6
CDR3 protein: CASSRRGSETQYF
CDR3 DNA: TGTGCCAGCAGCCGGCGGGGTTCAGAGACCCAGTACTTC

CDR3 length: 16
J gene: TRBJ2-2
D gene: TRBD2
clone size: -
V gene: TRBV5-1
CDR3 protein: CASSSPFSGGAGELFF
CDR3 DNA: TGCGCCAGCAGCTCCCCCTTTTCGGGAGGGGCCGGGGAGCTGTTTTTT

CDR3 length: 16
J gene: TRBJ1-5
D gene: -
clone size: -
V gene: TRBV15
CDR3 protein: CATSPWSSYSNQPQHF
CDR3 DNA: TGTGCCACCAGCCCTTGGAGCAGCTATAGCAATCAGCCCCAGCATTTT

CDR3 length: 13
J gene: TRBJ2-2
D gene: -
clone size: few
V gene: TRBV25-1
CDR3 protein: CASSVQNTGELFF
CDR3 DNA: TGTGCCAGCAGTGTCCAGAACACCGGGGAGCTGTTTTTT

CDR3 length: 13
J gene: TRBJ1-2
D gene: -
clone size: -
V gene: TRBV7-2
CDR3 protein: CASSLGQNYGYTF
CDR3 DNA: TGTGCCAGCAGCCTCGGACAGAACTATGGCTACACCTTC

CDR3 length: 15
J gene: TRBJ2-3
D gene: -
clone size: -
V gene: TRBV13
CDR3 protein: CASSPPGEDVDTQYF
CDR3 DNA: TGTGCCAGCAGCCCCCCGGGGGAGGATGTGGATACGCAGTATTTT

CDR3 length: 13
J gene: TRBJ1-2
D gene: -
clone size: -
V gene: TRBV14
CDR3 protein: CASSQDFSLGYTF
CDR3 DNA: TGTGCCAGCAGCCAAGATTTTAGCCTGGGCTACACCTTC

CDR3 length: 15
J gene: TRBJ2-1
D gene: -
clone size: -
V gene: TRBV19
CDR3 protein: CASSMGQGHYNEQFF
CDR3 DNA: TGTGCCAGTAGTATGGGCCAGGGGCATTACAATGAGCAGTTCTTC

CDR3 length: 15
J gene: TRBJ2-6
D gene: -
clone size: -
V gene: TRBV6-1
CDR3 protein: CASITSDSGANVLTF
CDR3 DNA: TGTGCCAGCATTACGAGTGACTCTGGGGCCAACGTCCTGACTTTC

CDR3 length: 13
J gene: TRBJ2-3
D gene: -
clone size: -
V gene: TRBV13
CDR3 protein: CASAGAFTDTQYF
CDR3 DNA: TGTGCCAGCGCGGGGGCGTTCACAGATACGCAGTATTTT

CDR3 length: 18
J gene: TRBJ1-1
D gene: TRBD1
clone size: -
V gene: TRBV11-3
CDR3 protein: CASSSITGARRVGTEAFF
CDR3 DNA: TGTGCCAGCAGCTCAATAACAGGGGCCAGGAGGGTAGGCACTGAAGCTTTCTTT

CDR3 length: 13
J gene: TRBJ1-2
D gene: -
clone size: -
V gene: TRBV5-1
CDR3 protein: CASSPGHGHGYTF
CDR3 DNA: TGCGCCAGCAGCCCCGGACATGGACATGGCTACACCTTC

CDR3 length: 14
J gene: TRBJ1-4
D gene: -
clone size: few
V gene: TRBV4-2
CDR3 protein: CASRRRQNSEKLFF
CDR3 DNA: TGTGCCAGCAGACGAAGACAAAACTCAGAAAAACTGTTTTTT

CDR3 length: 15
J gene: TRBJ2-2
D gene: TRBD1
clone size: -
V gene: TRBV11-2
CDR3 protein: CASSIDRGQVGELFF
CDR3 DNA: TGTGCCAGCAGCATCGACAGGGGGCAAGTCGGGGAGCTGTTTTTT

CDR3 length: 15
J gene: TRBJ1-3
D gene: -
clone size: -
V gene: TRBV29-1
CDR3 protein: CSARTYQTSGNTIYF
CDR3 DNA: TGCAGCGCCCGGACATACCAAACCTCTGGAAACACCATATATTTT

CDR3 length: 15
J gene: TRBJ1-2
D gene: TRBD1
clone size: -
V gene: TRBV7-9
CDR3 protein: CASSSGDRGIYGYTF
CDR3 DNA: TGTGCCAGCAGCTCCGGGGACAGGGGCATATATGGCTACACCTTC

CDR3 length: 15
J gene: TRBJ1-1
D gene: -
clone size: once
V gene: TRBV30
CDR3 protein: CAWSVGVGMNTEAFF
CDR3 DNA: TGTGCCTGGAGTGTGGGAGTAGGCATGAACACTGAAGCTTTCTTT

CDR3 length: 12
J gene: TRBJ1-1
D gene: -
clone size: -
V gene: TRBV7-9
CDR3 protein: CASSLFGREAFF
CDR3 DNA: TGTGCCAGCAGCTTATTTGGCCGTGAAGCTTTCTTT

CDR3 length: 23
J gene: TRBJ1-2
D gene: TRBD1
clone size: -
V gene: TRBV19
CDR3 protein: CASSMTRLGTGGEGIGKDYGYTF
CDR3 DNA: TGTGCCAGTAGTATGACCCGATTGGGGACAGGGGGCGAAGGAATCGGTAAGGACTATGGCTACACCTTC

CDR3 length: 19
J gene: TRBJ2-2
D gene: TRBD2
clone size: -
V gene: TRBV19
CDR3 protein: CASSSRTSGRPNDTGELFF
CDR3 DNA: TGTGCCAGTAGTAGCAGGACTAGCGGGAGGCCCAACGACACCGGGGAGCTGTTTTTT

CDR3 length: 11
J gene: TRBJ1-1
D gene: -
clone size: -
V gene: TRBV7-9
CDR3 protein: CASSFASEAFF
CDR3 DNA: TGTGCCAGCAGCTTTGCTAGTGAAGCTTTCTTT

CDR3 length: 15
J gene: TRBJ1-1
D gene: -
clone size: -
V gene: TRBV2
CDR3 protein: CASSVGAGFGTEAFF
CDR3 DNA: TGTGCCAGCAGTGTTGGGGCAGGGTTTGGAACTGAAGCTTTCTTT

CDR3 length: 14
J gene: TRBJ2-2
D gene: -
clone size: -
V gene: TRBV19
CDR3 protein: CASSSGSHTGELFF
CDR3 DNA: TGTGCCAGTAGTTCCGGGAGTCACACCGGGGAGCTGTTTTTT

CDR3 length: 15
J gene: TRBJ2-6
D gene: -
clone size: -
V gene: TRBV7-9
CDR3 protein: CASSLRVSGANVLTF
CDR3 DNA: TGTGCCAGCAGCCTCAGGGTCTCTGGGGCCAACGTCCTGACTTTC

CDR3 length: 17
J gene: TRBJ2-3
D gene: TRBD2
clone size: few
V gene: TRBV7-9
CDR3 protein: CASSPGEGIAGRDTQYF
CDR3 DNA: TGTGCCAGCAGCCCCGGGGAGGGGATAGCGGGGAGAGATACGCAGTATTTT